This is a list of T cell receptor beta chains from one sample in a study of vaccination and CD4 T cells after COVID-19. From the PCR reads, TCRdb called clonotypes with MiXCR, one entry per CDR3 protein. The sample includes fewer than 11,000 distinct CDR3 sequences, approximately 29% of them seen just once. Their antigen targets remain unknown. Input material: CD4+ T cells from blood, cultured in vitro. These receptors were obtained from a human donor in good health. The CDR3 runs from the conserved cysteine through the conserved F or W. D genes are given only for firm matches. Some rows have no size entry. The others give once, few or many, or a class for an expanded clone.

v_call,clone_size,d_call,j_call,cdr3_aa,cdr3_nt
TRBV7-3,.,.,TRBJ2-1,CASSLLPSAEQFF,TGTGCCAGCAGCCTCCTACCTAGCGCTGAGCAGTTCTTC
TRBV23-1,.,.,TRBJ2-5,CASSLRAARLGLQETQYF,TGCGCCAGCAGTCTTCGGGCGGCGCGTCTGGGGCTCCAAGAGACCCAGTACTTC
TRBV6-1,few,.,TRBJ2-3,CASRPELDAGTQYF,TGTGCCAGCAGACCTGAACTAGATGCTGGTACGCAGTATTTT
TRBV20-1,few,.,TRBJ2-1,CSAREPSKGNEQFF,TGCAGTGCTAGAGAACCCTCCAAGGGGAATGAGCAGTTCTTC
TRBV2,few,.,TRBJ2-3,CATKEVGTGDTQYF,TGTGCCACGAAAGAGGTTGGAACGGGAGATACGCAGTATTTT
TRBV20-1,few,TRBD2,TRBJ2-7,CSARVSGRTYEQYF,TGCAGTGCTAGAGTGAGCGGGAGAACCTACGAGCAGTACTTC
TRBV11-3,.,.,TRBJ1-1,CASSLDARGEAFF,TGTGCCAGCAGCTTAGATGCCCGGGGAGAAGCTTTCTTT
TRBV21-1,.,.,TRBJ1-1,CASSQPPGGASVSRNTEAFF,TGTGCCAGCAGCCAACCTCCAGGGGGCGCCTCAGTATCAAGGAACACTGAAGCTTTCTTT
TRBV14,.,.,TRBJ1-2,CASSPTEAGIRAYGYTF,TGTGCCAGCAGCCCCACAGAGGCAGGGATCAGGGCCTATGGCTACACCTTC
TRBV20-1,medium-sized,.,TRBJ1-6,CSANFGNNSPLHF,TGCAGTGCTAACTTTGGCAATAATTCACCCCTCCACTTT
TRBV19,.,.,TRBJ1-6,CASSIKGNSPLHF,TGTGCCAGTAGTATCAAAGGGAATTCACCCCTCCACTTT
TRBV7-6,few,.,TRBJ2-7,CASSDDIYEQYF,TGTGCCAGCAGCGATGACATCTACGAGCAGTACTTC
TRBV20-1,few,TRBD2,TRBJ2-5,CSALRVAGEETQYF,TGCAGTGCTCTTCGGGTAGCGGGAGAAGAGACCCAGTACTTC
TRBV9,.,TRBD2,TRBJ2-5,CASSVGLAPQETQYF,TGTGCCAGCAGCGTCGGACTAGCGCCTCAAGAGACCCAGTACTTC
TRBV20-1,few,TRBD1,TRBJ2-5,CSASGTGVIETQYF,TGCAGTGCCTCCGGGACAGGGGTTATAGAGACCCAGTACTTC
TRBV7-9,few,TRBD1,TRBJ2-3,CASSEQGADTQYF,TGTGCCAGCAGCGAACAGGGGGCGGATACGCAGTATTTT
TRBV19,.,.,TRBJ1-1,CASRGVYTEAFF,TGTGCCAGTAGAGGGGTCTACACTGAAGCTTTCTTT
TRBV25-1,few,.,TRBJ1-5,CASGEHGNQPQHF,TGTGCCAGCGGAGAACATGGAAATCAGCCCCAGCATTTT
TRBV7-3,few,TRBD2,TRBJ2-7,CASSSPSSGSYEQYF,TGTGCCAGCAGCTCCCCATCTAGCGGGAGCTACGAGCAGTACTTC
TRBV7-3,few,.,TRBJ2-1,CASSTPPNSEQFF,TGTGCCAGCAGCACACCCCCCAACAGCGAGCAGTTCTTC
TRBV27,few,.,TRBJ2-6,CASSLRHSGANVLTF,TGTGCCAGCAGTCTCCGGCACTCTGGGGCCAACGTCCTGACTTTC
TRBV5-4,few,.,TRBJ1-6,CASSLGGGSYNSPLHF,TGTGCCAGCAGCTTGGGAGGGGGATCCTATAATTCACCCCTCCACTTT
TRBV30,.,.,TRBJ1-1,CAWRISDLGTEAFF,TGTGCCTGGAGGATTAGTGACCTAGGGACTGAAGCTTTCTTT
TRBV20-1,few,.,TRBJ1-1,CSARPGPNTEAFF,TGCAGTGCTAGACCAGGGCCGAACACTGAAGCTTTCTTT
TRBV20-1,few,.,TRBJ2-7,CSASLPGLTYEQYF,TGCAGTGCTAGTCTTCCCGGACTTACCTACGAGCAGTACTTC
TRBV10-2,few,.,TRBJ2-5,CATGEAAETQYF,TGCGCCACCGGGGAGGCGGCTGAGACCCAGTACTTC
TRBV20-1,medium-sized,.,TRBJ2-5,CSASSVGIGTQYF,TGCAGTGCTAGTTCCGTAGGGATAGGGACCCAGTACTTC
TRBV11-3,.,.,TRBJ2-2,CASDEGGELFF,TGTGCCAGCGATGAAGGCGGGGAGCTGTTTTTT
TRBV11-3,.,.,TRBJ2-6,CASSLSGGRLAGANVLTF,TGTGCCAGCAGCTTAAGTGGGGGGCGTCTGGCTGGGGCCAACGTCCTGACTTTC
TRBV7-3,.,TRBD1,TRBJ2-6,CASSPGQYGANVLTF,TGTGCCAGCAGCCCGGGACAGTACGGGGCCAACGTCCTGACTTTC
TRBV9,.,.,TRBJ1-1,CASSVDATPDTEAFF,TGTGCCAGCAGCGTAGACGCGACCCCGGACACTGAAGCTTTCTTT
TRBV27,medium-sized,.,TRBJ1-5,CASSARGDSNQPQHF,TGTGCCAGCAGTGCCCGGGGAGATAGCAATCAGCCCCAGCATTTT
TRBV7-9,few,TRBD1,TRBJ2-7,CASSLASGTGGGEQYF,TGTGCCAGCAGCTTAGCGTCCGGGACAGGGGGCGGCGAGCAGTACTTC
TRBV7-9,.,TRBD1,TRBJ2-7,CASSSTTGVSSYEQYF,TGTGCCAGCAGCTCGACCACAGGGGTGAGCTCCTACGAGCAGTACTTC
TRBV6-5,few,.,TRBJ2-7,CASSYWGVSYEQYF,TGTGCCAGCAGTTACTGGGGGGTAAGCTACGAGCAGTACTTC
TRBV7-3,few,.,TRBJ1-2,CASSQLNPPSEKANYGYTF,TGTGCCAGCAGCCAGCTTAACCCTCCCTCCGAAAAAGCTAACTATGGCTACACCTTC
TRBV9,.,TRBD2,TRBJ2-1,CASSEPVAGVDNEQFF,TGTGCCAGCAGCGAGCCTGTAGCGGGAGTTGACAATGAGCAGTTCTTC
TRBV29-1,.,.,TRBJ2-1,CSVPKRTEYNEQFF,TGCAGCGTTCCTAAACGAACGGAATACAATGAGCAGTTCTTC
TRBV7-4,few,.,TRBJ2-5,CASSLCRVAETQYF,TGTGCCAGCAGCTTATGTCGGGTGGCAGAGACCCAGTACTTC
TRBV20-1,medium-sized,TRBD1,TRBJ2-2,CSALLTGVTGELFF,TGCAGTGCTCTTTTGACAGGGGTCACCGGGGAGCTGTTTTTT
TRBV7-2,.,.,TRBJ2-5,CASTLGSQETQYF,TGTGCCAGCACCCTAGGATCTCAAGAGACCCAGTACTTC
TRBV21-1,once,.,TRBJ1-2,CASSKGSHSHGYTF,TGTGCCAGCAGCAAAGGATCCCACAGCCATGGCTACACCTTC
TRBV7-9,.,.,TRBJ2-1,CASSTVVGSIGNEQFF,TGTGCCAGCAGCACCGTTGTAGGGAGTATTGGCAATGAGCAGTTCTTC
TRBV2,.,TRBD2,TRBJ2-2,CASSLAGGPPGELFF,TGTGCCAGCAGTTTAGCGGGAGGGCCGCCCGGGGAGCTGTTTTTT